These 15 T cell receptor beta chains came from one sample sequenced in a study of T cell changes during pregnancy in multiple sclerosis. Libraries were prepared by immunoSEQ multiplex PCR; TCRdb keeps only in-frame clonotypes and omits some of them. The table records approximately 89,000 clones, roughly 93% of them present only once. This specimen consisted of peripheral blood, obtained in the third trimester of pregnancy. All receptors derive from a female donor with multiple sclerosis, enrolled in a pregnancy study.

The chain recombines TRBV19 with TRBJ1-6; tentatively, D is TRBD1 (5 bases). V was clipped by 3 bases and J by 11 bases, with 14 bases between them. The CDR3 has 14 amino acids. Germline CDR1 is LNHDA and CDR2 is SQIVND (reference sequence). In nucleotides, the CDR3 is TGTGCCAGTAGTATTAGGGGCGAAAATGCACCCCTCCACTTT. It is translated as CASSIRGENAPLHF.

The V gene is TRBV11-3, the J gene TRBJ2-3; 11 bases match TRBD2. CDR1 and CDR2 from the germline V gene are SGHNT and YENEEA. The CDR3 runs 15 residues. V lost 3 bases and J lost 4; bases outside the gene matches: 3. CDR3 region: CASSFSGGAADTQYF. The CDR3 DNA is TGTGCCAGCAGCTTTAGCGGGGGGGCTGCAGATACGCAGTATTTT.

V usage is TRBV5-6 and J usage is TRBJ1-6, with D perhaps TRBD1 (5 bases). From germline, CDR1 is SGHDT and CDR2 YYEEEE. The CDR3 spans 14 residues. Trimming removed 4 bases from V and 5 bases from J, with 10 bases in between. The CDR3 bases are TGTGCCAGCAGCCTCGCAGGGAATAATTCACCCCTCCACTTT. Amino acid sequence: CASSLAGNNSPLHF. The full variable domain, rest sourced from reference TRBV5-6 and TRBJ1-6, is DAGVTQSPTHLIKTRGQQVTLRCSPKSGHDTVSWYQQALGQGPQFIFQYYEEEERQRGNFPDRFSGHQFPNYSSELNVNALLLGDSALYLCASSLAGNNSPLHFGNGTRLTVT.

The CDR3 reads CSVEDGRGWGTDTQYF. The CDR3, as DNA: TGCAGCGTTGAAGATGGCCGGGGGTGGGGTACAGATACGCAGTATTTT. V is TRBV29-1 and J is TRBJ2-3; tentative D call: TRBD2 (6 bases). Germline lookup yields CDR1 SQVTM and CDR2 ANQGSEA. There are 16 residues in the CDR3. V shed 0 bases and J shed 3 bases, with 16 bases lying between them.

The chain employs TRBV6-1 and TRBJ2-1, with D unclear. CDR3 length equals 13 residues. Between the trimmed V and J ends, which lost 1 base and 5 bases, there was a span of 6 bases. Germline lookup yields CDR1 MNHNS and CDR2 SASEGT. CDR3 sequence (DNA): TGTGCCAGCAGTGAAGGGTTAGACAATGAGCAGTTCTTC. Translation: CASSEGLDNEQFF.

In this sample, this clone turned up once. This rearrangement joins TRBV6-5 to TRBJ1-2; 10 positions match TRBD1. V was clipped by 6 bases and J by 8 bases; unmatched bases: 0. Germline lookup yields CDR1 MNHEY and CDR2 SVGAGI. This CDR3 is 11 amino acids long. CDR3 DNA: TGTGCCAGCAGGACAGGGGGCGGCTACACCTTC. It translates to CASRTGGGYTF.

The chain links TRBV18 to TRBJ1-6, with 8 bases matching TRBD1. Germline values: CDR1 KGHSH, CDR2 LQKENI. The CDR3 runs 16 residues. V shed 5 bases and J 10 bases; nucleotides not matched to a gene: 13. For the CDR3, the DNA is TGTGCCAGCTCAACCGGGACAGGAGGGATCGGGTCACCCCTCCACTTT. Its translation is CASSTGTGGIGSPLHF.

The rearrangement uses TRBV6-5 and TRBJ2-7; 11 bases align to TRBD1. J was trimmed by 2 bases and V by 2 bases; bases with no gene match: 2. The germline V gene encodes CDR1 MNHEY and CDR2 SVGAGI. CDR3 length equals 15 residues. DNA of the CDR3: TGTGCCAGCAGTTACGGGACAGGGGGACCCTACGAGCAGTACTTC. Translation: CASSYGTGGPYEQYF.

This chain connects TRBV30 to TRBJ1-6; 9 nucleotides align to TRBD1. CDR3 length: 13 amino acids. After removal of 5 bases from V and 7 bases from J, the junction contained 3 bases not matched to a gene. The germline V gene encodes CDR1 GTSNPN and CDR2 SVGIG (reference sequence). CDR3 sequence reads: CAWATGGNSPLHF. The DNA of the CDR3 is TGTGCCTGGGCTACAGGGGGCAATTCACCCCTCCACTTT.

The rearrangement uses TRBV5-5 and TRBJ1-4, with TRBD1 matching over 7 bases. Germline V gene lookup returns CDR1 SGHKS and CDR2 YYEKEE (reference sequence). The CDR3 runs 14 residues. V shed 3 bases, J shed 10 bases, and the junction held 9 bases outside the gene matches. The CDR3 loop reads CASSSRDRSGKLFF. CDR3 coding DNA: TGTGCCAGCAGCTCCCGGGACAGAAGCGGAAAACTGTTTTTT.

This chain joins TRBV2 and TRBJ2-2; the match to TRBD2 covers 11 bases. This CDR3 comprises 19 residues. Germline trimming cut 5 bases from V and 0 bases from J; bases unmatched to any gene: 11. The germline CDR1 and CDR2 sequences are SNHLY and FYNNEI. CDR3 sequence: CASSPLTSGGPANTGELFF. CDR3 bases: TGTGCCAGCAGTCCTCTTACTAGCGGGGGACCTGCGAACACCGGGGAGCTGTTTTTT.

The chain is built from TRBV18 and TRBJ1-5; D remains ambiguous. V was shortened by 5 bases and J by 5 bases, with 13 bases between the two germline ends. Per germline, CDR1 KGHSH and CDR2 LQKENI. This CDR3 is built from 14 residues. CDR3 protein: CASSASTEYQPQHF. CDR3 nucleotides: TGTGCCAGCTCAGCTTCAACGGAGTATCAGCCCCAGCATTTT.

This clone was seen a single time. As DNA, the CDR3 is TGCGCCAGCAGATCTGGTAGGGGAGAGACCCAGTACTTC. Translation: CASRSGRGETQYF. The J gene is TRBJ2-5, the V gene TRBV23-1, with a weak D call TRBD1 (5 bases). TRBV23-1 is an ORF; its function is uncertain. Trimming cost V 6 bases and J 4 bases, with 12 bases left between them. The CDR3 covers 13 residues.

CDR3 coding DNA: TGCGCCAGCAGCCCGTGGGACTACCCCAAGGAGACCCAGTACTTC. Amino acid sequence: CASSPWDYPKETQYF. J is TRBJ2-5 and V is TRBV5-1; 7 positions match TRBD2. The CDR3 covers 15 residues. The V and J ends lost 4 bases and 5 bases, in that order; junction bases with no gene match: 11. Germline V gives CDR1 SGHRS, CDR2 YFSETQ. The full variable domain, completed using reference TRBV5-1 and TRBJ2-5, is KAGVTQTPRYLIKTRGQQVTLSCSPISGHRSVSWYQQTPGQGLQFLFEYFSETQRNKGNFPGRFSGRQFSNSRSEMNVSTLELGDSALYLCASSPWDYPKETQYFGPGTRLLVL.

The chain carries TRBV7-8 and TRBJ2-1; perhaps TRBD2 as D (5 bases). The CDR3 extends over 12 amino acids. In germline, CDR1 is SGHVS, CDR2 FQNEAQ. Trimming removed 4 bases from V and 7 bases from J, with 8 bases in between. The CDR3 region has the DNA TGTGCCAGCAGCTCCTCGGGGAATGAGCAGTTCTTC. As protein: CASSSSGNEQFF.